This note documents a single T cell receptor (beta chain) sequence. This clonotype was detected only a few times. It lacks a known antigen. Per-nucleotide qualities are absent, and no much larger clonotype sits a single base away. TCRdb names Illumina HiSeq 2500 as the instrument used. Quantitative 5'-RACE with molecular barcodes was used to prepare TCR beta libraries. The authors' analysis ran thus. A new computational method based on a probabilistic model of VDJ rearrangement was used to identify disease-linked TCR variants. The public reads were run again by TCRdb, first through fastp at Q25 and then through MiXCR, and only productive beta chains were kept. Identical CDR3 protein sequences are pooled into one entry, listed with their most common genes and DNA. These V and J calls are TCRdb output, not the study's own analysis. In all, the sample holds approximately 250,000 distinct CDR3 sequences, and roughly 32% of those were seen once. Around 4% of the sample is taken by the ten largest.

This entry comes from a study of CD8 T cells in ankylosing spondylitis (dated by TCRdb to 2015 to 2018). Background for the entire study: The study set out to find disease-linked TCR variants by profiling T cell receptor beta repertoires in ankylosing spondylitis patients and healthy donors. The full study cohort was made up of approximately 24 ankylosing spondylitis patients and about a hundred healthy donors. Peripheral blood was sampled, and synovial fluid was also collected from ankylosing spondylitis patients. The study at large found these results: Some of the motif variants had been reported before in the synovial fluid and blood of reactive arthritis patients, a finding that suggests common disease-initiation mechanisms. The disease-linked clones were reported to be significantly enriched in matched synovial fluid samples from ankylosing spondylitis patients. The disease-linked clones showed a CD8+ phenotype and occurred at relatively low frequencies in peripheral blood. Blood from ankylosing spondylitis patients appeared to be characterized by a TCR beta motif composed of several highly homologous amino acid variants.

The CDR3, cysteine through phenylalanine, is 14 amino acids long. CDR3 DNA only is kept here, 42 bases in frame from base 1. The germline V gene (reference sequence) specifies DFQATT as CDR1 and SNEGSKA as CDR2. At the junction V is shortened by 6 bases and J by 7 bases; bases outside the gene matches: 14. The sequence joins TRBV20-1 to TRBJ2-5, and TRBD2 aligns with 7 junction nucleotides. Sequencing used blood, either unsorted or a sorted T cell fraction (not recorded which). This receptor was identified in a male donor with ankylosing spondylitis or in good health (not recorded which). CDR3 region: CSATWGGGSVTQYF. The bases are TGCAGTGCAACCTGGGGGGGTGGTTCTGTGACCCAGTACTTC.